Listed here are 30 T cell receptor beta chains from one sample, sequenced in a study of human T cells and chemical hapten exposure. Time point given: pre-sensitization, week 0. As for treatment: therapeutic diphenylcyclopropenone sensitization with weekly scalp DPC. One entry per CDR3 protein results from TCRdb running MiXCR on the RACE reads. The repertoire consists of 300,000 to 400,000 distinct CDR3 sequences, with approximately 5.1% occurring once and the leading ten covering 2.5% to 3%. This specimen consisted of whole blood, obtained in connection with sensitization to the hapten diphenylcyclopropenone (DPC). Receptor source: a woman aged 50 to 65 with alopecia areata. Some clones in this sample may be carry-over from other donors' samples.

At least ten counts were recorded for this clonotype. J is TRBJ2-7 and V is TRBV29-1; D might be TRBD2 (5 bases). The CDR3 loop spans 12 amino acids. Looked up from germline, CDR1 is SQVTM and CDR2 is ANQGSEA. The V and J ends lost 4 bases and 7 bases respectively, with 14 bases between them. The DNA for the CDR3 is TGCAGCGTTGCTACCTCCACGGGGGAGCAGTACTTC. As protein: CSVATSTGEQYF.

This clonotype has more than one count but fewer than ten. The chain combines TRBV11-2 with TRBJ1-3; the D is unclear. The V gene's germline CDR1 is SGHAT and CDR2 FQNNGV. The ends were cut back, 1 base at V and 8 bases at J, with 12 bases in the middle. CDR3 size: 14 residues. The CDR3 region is CASSLGHPGDTIYF. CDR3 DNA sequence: TGTGCCAGCAGCTTAGGCCATCCCGGGGACACCATATATTTT.

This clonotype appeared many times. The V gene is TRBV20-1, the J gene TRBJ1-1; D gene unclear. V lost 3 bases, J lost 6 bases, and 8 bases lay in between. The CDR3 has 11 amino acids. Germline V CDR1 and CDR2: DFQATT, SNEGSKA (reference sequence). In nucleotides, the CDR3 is TGCAGTGCTAGGGGTGGGGCTGAAGCTTTCTTT. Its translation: CSARGGAEAFF.

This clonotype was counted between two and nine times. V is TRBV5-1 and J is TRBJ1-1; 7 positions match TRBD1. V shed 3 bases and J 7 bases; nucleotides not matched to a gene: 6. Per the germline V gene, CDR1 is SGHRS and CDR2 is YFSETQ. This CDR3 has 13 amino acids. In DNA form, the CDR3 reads TGCGCCAGCAGCTCGGAGGGGGCCGGTGAAGCTTTCTTT. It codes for CASSSEGAGEAFF. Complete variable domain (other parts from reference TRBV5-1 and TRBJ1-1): KAGVTQTPRYLIKTRGQQVTLSCSPISGHRSVSWYQQTPGQGLQFLFEYFSETQRNKGNFPGRFSGRQFSNSRSEMNVSTLELGDSALYLCASSSEGAGEAFFGQGTRLTVV.

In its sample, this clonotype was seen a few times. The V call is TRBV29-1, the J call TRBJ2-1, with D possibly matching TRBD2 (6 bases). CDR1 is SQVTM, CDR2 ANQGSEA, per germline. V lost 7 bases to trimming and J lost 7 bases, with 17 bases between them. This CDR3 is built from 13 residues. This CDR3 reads CSGSRTSGNEQFF. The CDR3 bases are TGCAGCGGATCTAGGACGAGCGGGAATGAGCAGTTCTTC.

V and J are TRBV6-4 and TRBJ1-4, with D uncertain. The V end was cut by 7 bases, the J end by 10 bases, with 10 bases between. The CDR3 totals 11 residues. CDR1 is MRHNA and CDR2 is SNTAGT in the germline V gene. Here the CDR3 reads CASTTVGKLFF. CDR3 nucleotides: TGTGCCAGCACCACCGTTGGAAAACTGTTTTTT.

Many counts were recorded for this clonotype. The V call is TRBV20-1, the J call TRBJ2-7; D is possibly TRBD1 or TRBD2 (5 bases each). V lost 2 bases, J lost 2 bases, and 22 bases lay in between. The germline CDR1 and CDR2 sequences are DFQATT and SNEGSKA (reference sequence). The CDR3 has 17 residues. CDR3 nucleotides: TGCAGTGCTAGACCCCCGCACTGGGGGAAGGACACCTACGAGCAGTACTTC. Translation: CSARPPHWGKDTYEQYF.

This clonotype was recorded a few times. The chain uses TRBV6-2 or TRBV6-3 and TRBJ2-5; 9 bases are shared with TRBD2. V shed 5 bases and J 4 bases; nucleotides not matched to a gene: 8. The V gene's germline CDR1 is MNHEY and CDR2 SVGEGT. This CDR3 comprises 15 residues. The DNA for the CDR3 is TGTGCCAGCAGTGCCTTTGCGGGAGGGCGAGAGACCCAGTACTTC. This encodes CASSAFAGGRETQYF.

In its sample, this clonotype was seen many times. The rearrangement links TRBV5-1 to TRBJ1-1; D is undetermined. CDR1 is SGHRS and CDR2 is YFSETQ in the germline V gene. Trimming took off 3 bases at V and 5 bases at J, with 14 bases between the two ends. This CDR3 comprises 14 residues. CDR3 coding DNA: TGCGCCAGCAGCTCTGTCTCTAGGGCGACTGAAGCTTTCTTT. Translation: CASSSVSRATEAFF.

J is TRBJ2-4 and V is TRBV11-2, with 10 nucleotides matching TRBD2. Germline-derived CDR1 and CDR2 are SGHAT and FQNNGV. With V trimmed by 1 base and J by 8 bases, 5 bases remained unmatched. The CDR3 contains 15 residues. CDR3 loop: CASSLGPTSGDIQYF. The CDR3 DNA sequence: TGTGCCAGCAGCTTAGGTCCTACTAGCGGGGACATTCAGTACTTC. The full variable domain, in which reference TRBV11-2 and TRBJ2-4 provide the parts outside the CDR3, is EAGVAQSPRYKIIEKRQSVAFWCNPISGHATLYWYQQILGQGPKLLIQFQNNGVVDDSQLPKDRFSAERLKGVDSTLKIQPAKLEDSAVYLCASSLGPTSGDIQYFGAGTRLSVL.

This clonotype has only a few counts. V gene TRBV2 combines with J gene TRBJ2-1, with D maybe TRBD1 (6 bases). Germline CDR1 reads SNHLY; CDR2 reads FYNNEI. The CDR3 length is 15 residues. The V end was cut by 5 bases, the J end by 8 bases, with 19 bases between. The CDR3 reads CASSHTGGEMYEQFF. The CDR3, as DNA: TGTGCCAGCAGTCACACTGGGGGCGAGATGTATGAGCAGTTCTTC. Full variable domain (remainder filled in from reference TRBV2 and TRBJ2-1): EPEVTQTPSHQVTQMGQEVILRCVPISNHLYFYWYRQILGQKVEFLVSFYNNEISEKSEIFDDQFSVERPDGSNFTLKIRSTKLEDSAMYFCASSHTGGEMYEQFFGPGTRLTVL.

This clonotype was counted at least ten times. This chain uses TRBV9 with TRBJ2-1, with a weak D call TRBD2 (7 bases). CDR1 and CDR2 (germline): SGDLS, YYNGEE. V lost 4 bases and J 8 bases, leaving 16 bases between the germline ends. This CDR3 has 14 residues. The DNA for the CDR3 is TGTGCCAGCAGCCCTTGGGGGGGGGCCGATGAGCAGTTCTTC. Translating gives CASSPWGGADEQFF.

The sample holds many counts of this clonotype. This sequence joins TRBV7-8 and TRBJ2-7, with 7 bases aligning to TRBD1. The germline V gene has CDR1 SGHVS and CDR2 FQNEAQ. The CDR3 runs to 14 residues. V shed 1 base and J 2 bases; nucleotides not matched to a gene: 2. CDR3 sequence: CASSLDRGPYEQYF. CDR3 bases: TGTGCCAGCAGCTTAGACAGGGGACCCTACGAGCAGTACTTC.

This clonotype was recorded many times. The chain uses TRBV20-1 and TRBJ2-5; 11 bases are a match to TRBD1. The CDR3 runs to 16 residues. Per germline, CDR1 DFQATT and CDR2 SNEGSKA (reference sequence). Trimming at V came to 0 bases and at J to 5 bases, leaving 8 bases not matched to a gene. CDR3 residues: CSARDVYRDRGETQYF. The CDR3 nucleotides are TGCAGTGCTAGAGATGTTTATCGGGACAGGGGGGAGACCCAGTACTTC.

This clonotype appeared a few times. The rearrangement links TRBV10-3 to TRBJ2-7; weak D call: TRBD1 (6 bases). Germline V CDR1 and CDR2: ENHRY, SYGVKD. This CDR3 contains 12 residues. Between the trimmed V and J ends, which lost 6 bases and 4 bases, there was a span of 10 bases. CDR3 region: CAISEQGYEQYF. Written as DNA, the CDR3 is TGTGCCATCAGCGAACAGGGATACGAGCAGTACTTC.

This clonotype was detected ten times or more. In DNA form, the CDR3 reads TGTGCCAGCAGCGTACACGGGACAGAGGAAGAGACCCAGTACTTC. Translated, it gives CASSVHGTEEETQYF. The chain has TRBV9 and TRBJ2-5; 7 bases align to TRBD1. There are 15 residues in the CDR3. J gave up 3 bases and V 1 base, and 6 bases lay outside the gene matches. CDR1 and CDR2 from the germline V gene are SGDLS and YYNGEE. Using reference TRBV9 and TRBJ2-5 for the parts outside the CDR3, the full variable domain is DSGVTQTPKHLITATGQRVTLRCSPRSGDLSVYWYQQSLDQGLQFLIQYYNGEERAKGNILERFSAQQFPDLHSELNLSSLELGDSALYFCASSVHGTEEETQYFGPGTRLLVL.

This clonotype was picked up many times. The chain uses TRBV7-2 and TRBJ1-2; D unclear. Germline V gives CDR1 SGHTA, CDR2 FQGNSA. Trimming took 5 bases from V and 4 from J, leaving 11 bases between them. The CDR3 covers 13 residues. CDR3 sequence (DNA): TGTGCCAGCAGCCACCCCCCAGGCTATGGCTACACCTTC. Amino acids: CASSHPPGYGYTF.

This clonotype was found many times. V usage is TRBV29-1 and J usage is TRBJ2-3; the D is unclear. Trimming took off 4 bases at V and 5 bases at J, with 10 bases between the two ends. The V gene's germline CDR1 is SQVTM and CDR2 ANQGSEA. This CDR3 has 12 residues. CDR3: CSVAVQGDTQYF. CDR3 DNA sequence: TGCAGCGTTGCGGTCCAAGGAGATACGCAGTATTTT.

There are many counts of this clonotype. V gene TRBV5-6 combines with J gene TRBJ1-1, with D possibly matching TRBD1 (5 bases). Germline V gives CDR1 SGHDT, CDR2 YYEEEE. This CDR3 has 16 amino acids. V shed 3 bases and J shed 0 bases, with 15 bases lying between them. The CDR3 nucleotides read TGTGCCAGCAGCTCTGACAGTCTCAGGATGAACACTGAAGCTTTCTTT. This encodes CASSSDSLRMNTEAFF. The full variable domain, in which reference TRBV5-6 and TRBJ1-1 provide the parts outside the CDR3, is DAGVTQSPTHLIKTRGQQVTLRCSPKSGHDTVSWYQQALGQGPQFIFQYYEEEERQRGNFPDRFSGHQFPNYSSELNVNALLLGDSALYLCASSSDSLRMNTEAFFGQGTRLTVV.

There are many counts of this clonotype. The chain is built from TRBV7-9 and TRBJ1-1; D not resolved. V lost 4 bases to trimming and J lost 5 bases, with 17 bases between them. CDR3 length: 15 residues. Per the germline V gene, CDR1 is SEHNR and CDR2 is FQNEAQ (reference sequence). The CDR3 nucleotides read TGTGCCAGCAGCTATGGCGGGGAGAGAGGGACTGAAGCTTTCTTT. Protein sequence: CASSYGGERGTEAFF.

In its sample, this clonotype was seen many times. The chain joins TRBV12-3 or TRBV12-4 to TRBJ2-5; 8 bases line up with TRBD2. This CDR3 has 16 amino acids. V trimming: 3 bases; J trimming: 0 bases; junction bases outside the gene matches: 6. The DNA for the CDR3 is TGTGCCAGCAGTTTGTATCCAGCGGGGGACCAAGAGACCCAGTACTTC. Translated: CASSLYPAGDQETQYF.

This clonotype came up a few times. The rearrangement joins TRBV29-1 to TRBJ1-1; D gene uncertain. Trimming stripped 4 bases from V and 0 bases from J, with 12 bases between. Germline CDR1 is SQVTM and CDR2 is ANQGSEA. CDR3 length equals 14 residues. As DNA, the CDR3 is TGCAGCGTTGCTAGAAAAGGCTTGAACACTGAAGCTTTCTTT. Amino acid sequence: CSVARKGLNTEAFF.

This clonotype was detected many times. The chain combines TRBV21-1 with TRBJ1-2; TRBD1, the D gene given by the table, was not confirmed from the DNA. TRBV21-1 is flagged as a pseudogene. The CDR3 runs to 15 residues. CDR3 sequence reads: CASTISVGGSYGYTF. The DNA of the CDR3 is TGTGCCAGCACCATCTCGGTGGGGGGCAGCTATGGCTACACCTTC.

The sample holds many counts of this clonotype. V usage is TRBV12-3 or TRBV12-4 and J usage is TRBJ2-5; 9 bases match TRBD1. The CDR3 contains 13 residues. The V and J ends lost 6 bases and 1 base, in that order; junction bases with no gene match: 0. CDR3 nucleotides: TGTGCCAGCAGGGACAGGGGCCAAGAGACCCAGTACTTC. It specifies CASRDRGQETQYF.

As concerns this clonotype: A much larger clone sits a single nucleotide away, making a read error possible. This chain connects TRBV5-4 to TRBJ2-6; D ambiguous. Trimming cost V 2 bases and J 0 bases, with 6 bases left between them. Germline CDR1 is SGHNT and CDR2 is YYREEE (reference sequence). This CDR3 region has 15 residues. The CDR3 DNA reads TGTGCCAGCAGCTTTCCGGGCTCTGGGGCCAACGTCCTGACTTTC. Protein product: CASSFPGSGANVLTF.

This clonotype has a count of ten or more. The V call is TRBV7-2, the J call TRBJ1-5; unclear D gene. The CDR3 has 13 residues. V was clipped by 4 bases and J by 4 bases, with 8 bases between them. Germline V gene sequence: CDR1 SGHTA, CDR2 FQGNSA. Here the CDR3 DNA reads TGTGCCAGCAGCTCCCAAGATAATCAGCCCCAGCATTTT. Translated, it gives CASSSQDNQPQHF.

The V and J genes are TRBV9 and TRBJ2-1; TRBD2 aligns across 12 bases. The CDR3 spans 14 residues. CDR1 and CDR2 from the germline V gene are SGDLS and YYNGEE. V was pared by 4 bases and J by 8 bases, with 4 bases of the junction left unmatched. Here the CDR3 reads CASSPTSGRHEQFF. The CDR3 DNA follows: TGTGCCAGCAGCCCCACTAGCGGGAGGCATGAGCAGTTCTTC.

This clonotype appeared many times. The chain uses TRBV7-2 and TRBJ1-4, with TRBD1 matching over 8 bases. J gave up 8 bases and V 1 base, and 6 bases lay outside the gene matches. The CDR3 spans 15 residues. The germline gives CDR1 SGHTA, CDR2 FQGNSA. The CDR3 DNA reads TGTGCCAGCAGCTTAGACGGACAGGGCCACGAAAAACTGTTTTTT. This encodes CASSLDGQGHEKLFF.

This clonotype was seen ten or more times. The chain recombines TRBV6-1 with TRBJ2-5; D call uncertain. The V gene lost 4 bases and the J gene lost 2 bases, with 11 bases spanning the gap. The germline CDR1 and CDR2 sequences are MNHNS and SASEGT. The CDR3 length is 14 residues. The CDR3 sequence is CASSGTASQETQYF. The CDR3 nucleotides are TGTGCCAGCAGTGGAACAGCGTCGCAAGAGACCCAGTACTTC.

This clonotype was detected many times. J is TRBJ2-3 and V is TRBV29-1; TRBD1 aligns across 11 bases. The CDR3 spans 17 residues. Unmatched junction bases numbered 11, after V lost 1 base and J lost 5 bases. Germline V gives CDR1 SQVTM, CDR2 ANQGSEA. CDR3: CSVEGQIPGQGEDTQYF. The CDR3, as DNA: TGCAGCGTTGAAGGTCAAATTCCGGGACAGGGGGAAGATACGCAGTATTTT.